A single sample is the source of the 14 T cell receptor beta chains below, sequenced in a study of T cells in Graves' hyperthyroidism and ophthalmopathy. Amplified regions were TCR beta CDR3 sequences from RNA transcripts. The HTBI primer set was used in a first-round RT-PCR of the TCR CDR3. TCRdb re-called the multiplex PCR reads through MiXCR, storing one row per CDR3 protein. Of fewer than 900,000 distinct CDR3 sequences detected, over 15% appear once; the ten largest clones hold roughly 8%. Sequencing was done on a sample of blood. Receptors originate from a man aged 18 to 30 with Graves' hyperthyroidism.

There are many counts of this clonotype. The CDR3 reads CASSLLAGFNEQFF. As DNA, the CDR3 is TGTGCCAGCAGCTTACTAGCGGGATTCAATGAGCAGTTCTTC. This chain joins TRBV13 and TRBJ2-1, with TRBD2 identical over 9 bases. The CDR3 has 14 residues. Germline-derived CDR1 and CDR2 are PRHDT and FYEKMQ (reference sequence). V lost 2 bases to trimming and J lost 6 bases; unmatched junction nucleotides: 2.

This chain links TRBV6-1 with TRBJ1-3; D uncertain. The V and J ends lost 6 bases and 0 bases respectively, with 9 bases between them. Germline-derived CDR1 and CDR2 are MNHNS and SASEGT. The CDR3 loop spans 14 amino acids. CDR3: CASRQTNSGNTIYF. In nucleotides, the CDR3 is TGTGCCAGCAGACAGACGAACTCTGGAAACACCATATATTTT.

The chain uses TRBV5-4 and TRBJ2-2; the match to TRBD2 covers 10 bases. Germline values: CDR1 SGHNT, CDR2 YYREEE (reference sequence). V trimming: 0 bases; J trimming: 9 bases; junction bases outside the gene matches: 11. This CDR3 comprises 17 residues. The CDR3 nucleotides read TGTGCCAGCAGCTTGGGATCGGCTAGCGGGAGTAGTCGGGAGCTGTTTTTT. As protein: CASSLGSASGSSRELFF.

V is TRBV29-1 and J is TRBJ2-7; the match to TRBD2 covers 9 bases. The CDR3 contains 16 residues. Germline values: CDR1 SQVTM, CDR2 ANQGSEA. With V trimmed by 1 base and J by 1 base, 8 bases remained unmatched. The CDR3 nucleotides are TGCAGCGTTGAAGGAATCGAGACTAGCGGATCCTACGAGCAGTACTTC. This gives the protein CSVEGIETSGSYEQYF.

This rearrangement joins TRBV2 to TRBJ1-2; D gene uncertain. Germline CDR1 and CDR2: SNHLY and FYNNEI. The length of the CDR3 is 11 residues. Trimming took off 11 bases at V and 7 bases at J, with 14 bases between the two ends. DNA for the CDR3: TGTGCCTTTTCGCCGGCTCGTGGCTACACCTTC. Translating gives CAFSPARGYTF.

This clonotype occurred many times. V is TRBV5-5 and J is TRBJ2-7, with TRBD2 as a possible D gene (5 bases). CDR3 length: 15 residues. Germline V CDR1 and CDR2: SGHKS, YYEKEE (reference sequence). V lost 5 bases and J lost 1, with 16 bases in between. CDR3 in DNA: TGTGCCAGCAGGCTCATCGGGGAATCGTCCTACGAGCAGTACTTC. Protein: CASRLIGESSYEQYF.

This clonotype was seen at least ten times. The chain employs TRBV3-1 and TRBJ2-7, with a tentative D call TRBD1 (6 bases). Germline V lookup: CDR1 LGHDT, CDR2 YNNKEL (reference sequence). The V end was cut by 4 bases, the J end by 5 bases, with 18 bases between. The CDR3 runs to 15 residues. CDR3: CASSPRGRGYHEQYF. The CDR3 region has the DNA TGTGCCAGCAGCCCAAGGGGCAGGGGTTACCACGAGCAGTACTTC.

This clonotype was counted ten times or more. The gene calls are TRBV3-1 and TRBJ2-6; D gene uncertain. This CDR3 has 15 amino acids. Trimming took 1 base from V and 0 from J, leaving 4 bases between them. Germline CDR1 is LGHDT and CDR2 is YNNKEL (reference sequence). The DNA of the CDR3 is TGTGCCAGCAGCCAAGCCGGCTCTGGGGCCAACGTCCTGACTTTC. Its protein product is CASSQAGSGANVLTF. Drawing the rest from reference TRBV3-1 and TRBJ2-6, the complete variable domain is DTAVSQTPKYLVTQMGNDKSIKCEQNLGHDTMYWYKQDSKKFLKIMFSYNNKELIINETVPNRFSPKSPDKAHLNLHINSLELGDSAVYFCASSQAGSGANVLTFGAGSRLTVL.

The sample holds many counts of this clonotype. V usage is TRBV6-1 and J usage is TRBJ2-7, with no clear D. The V and J ends lost 6 bases and 3 bases respectively, with 9 bases between them. Germline CDR1 MNHNS, CDR2 SASEGT. The CDR3 has 12 residues. The CDR3 DNA sequence: TGTGCCAGCAGGGGATGGGGCTACGAGCAGTACTTC. The encoded protein is CASRGWGYEQYF.

The V gene is TRBV20-1, the J gene TRBJ1-2; D possibly corresponds to TRBD1 (5 bases). The CDR3 has 13 amino acids. V was shortened by 3 bases and J by 4 bases, with 12 bases between the two germline ends. Germline CDR1 DFQATT, CDR2 SNEGSKA (reference sequence). The CDR3 loop is CSARPPDTYGYTF. The CDR3 nucleotides read TGCAGTGCTAGGCCCCCGGACACCTATGGCTACACCTTC.

The table lists this clonotype with many counts. V and J are TRBV2 and TRBJ2-1; 13 bases map to TRBD2. V shed 6 bases and J 7 bases; nucleotides not matched to a gene: 6. CDR1 is SNHLY, CDR2 FYNNEI, per germline. This CDR3 comprises 15 residues. The CDR3 loop reads CASRGGTSGTNEQFF. CDR3 bases: TGTGCCAGCAGAGGAGGGACTAGCGGGACAAATGAGCAGTTCTTC.

This sequence joins TRBV6-2 or TRBV6-3 and TRBJ1-3, with D hard to call. The CDR3 contains 13 residues. Trimming took off 10 bases at V and 0 bases at J, with 10 bases between the two ends. The germline V gene has CDR1 MNHEY and CDR2 SVGEGT. CDR3 protein: CATSRSSGNTIYF. CDR3 DNA: TGTGCCACCTCCCGGAGCTCTGGAAACACCATATATTTT.

This clonotype was seen only a few times. The rearrangement links TRBV28 to TRBJ1-5, with a tentative D call TRBD1 (5 bases). CDR1 MDHEN and CDR2 SYDVKM come from the germline V gene. The V end lost 6 bases, the J end lost 2 bases, and 17 bases lay between the germline ends. This CDR3 has 16 residues. The CDR3 spells CASSSDSGLGNQPQHF. CDR3 coding DNA: TGTGCCAGCAGCAGCGACAGTGGTTTGGGCAATCAGCCCCAGCATTTT.

This clonotype has at least ten counts. The V call is TRBV28, the J call TRBJ1-5; D may be TRBD1 (5 bases). The CDR3 totals 18 residues. Trimming left V 5 bases short and J 0 bases short, with 20 bases between. Germline CDR1 reads MDHEN; CDR2 reads SYDVKM. CDR3 protein: CASSPLIGAYPSNQPQHF. The CDR3 DNA follows: TGTGCCAGCAGTCCCCTTATTGGGGCATACCCTAGCAATCAGCCCCAGCATTTT.